This TCR beta chain was captured by sequencing in a study of blood T cells in healthy people across ages. Germline V lookup: CDR1 DFQATT, CDR2 SNEGSKA (reference sequence). This CDR3 spans 13 amino acids. Trimming left V 0 bases short and J 2 bases short, with 6 bases between. Together with a sample-barcoded 5' primer, a J-beta primer mix was included in a second PCR lasting about 6 to 12 cycles. TCRdb reprocessed the 5' RACE reads via MiXCR and lists one record per CDR3 protein. The table shows around 1,000,000 distinct CDR3 sequences, with 35% to 45% occurring only once. As for this clonotype: The conserved final phenylalanine or tryptophan is absent from the CDR3, which likely points to a read error.

The chain is built from TRBV20-1 and TRBJ2-3; D call uncertain. The material sequenced was blood. The clonotype was recovered from a man aged 18 to 30 in good health. The CDR3 spells CSARDAYTDTQYV. In DNA, the CDR3 is TGCAGTGCTAGAGATGCTTACACAGATACGCAGTATGTT.